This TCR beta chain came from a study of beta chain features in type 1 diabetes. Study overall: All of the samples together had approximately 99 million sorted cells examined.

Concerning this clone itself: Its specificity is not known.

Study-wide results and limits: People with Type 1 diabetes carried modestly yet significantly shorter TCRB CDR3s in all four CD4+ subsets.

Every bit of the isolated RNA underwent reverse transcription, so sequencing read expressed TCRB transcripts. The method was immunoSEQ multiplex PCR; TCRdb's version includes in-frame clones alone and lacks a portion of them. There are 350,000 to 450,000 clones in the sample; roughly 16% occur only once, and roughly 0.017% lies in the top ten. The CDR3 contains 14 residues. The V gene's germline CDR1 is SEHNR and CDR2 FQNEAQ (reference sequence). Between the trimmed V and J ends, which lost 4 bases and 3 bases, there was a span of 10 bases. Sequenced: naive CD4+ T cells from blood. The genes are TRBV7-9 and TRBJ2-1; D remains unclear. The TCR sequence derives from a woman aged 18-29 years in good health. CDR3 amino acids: CASSSPLDYNEQFF. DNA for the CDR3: TGTGCCAGCAGCTCACCCTTAGACTACAATGAGCAGTTCTTC. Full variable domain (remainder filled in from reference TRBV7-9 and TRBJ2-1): DTGVSQNPRHKITKRGQNVTFRCDPISEHNRLYWYRQTLGQGPEFLTYFQNEAQLEKSRLLSDRFSAERPKGSFSTLEIQRTEQGDSAMYLCASSSPLDYNEQFFGPGTRLTVL.